One and the same sample provided the 12 T cell receptor beta chains below, sequenced in a study of regulatory T cells in long-lasting Graves disease. Time point specified: newly diagnosed GD, antithyroid drugs for less than 3 months. RNA isolated from PBMCs was used to make the TCR library. CDR3-region Arm-PCR and iRepertoire HTBI primers produced the TCR beta libraries. TCRdb ran MiXCR on the multiplex PCR reads and lists one entry per CDR3 protein. The table lists 350,000 to 450,000 distinct CDR3 sequences, 16% of them singletons. A further study also used this sample, focusing on T cells in Graves' hyperthyroidism and ophthalmopathy.

This material consisted of peripheral blood mononuclear cells (PBMCs), taken at new diagnosis, from a patient treated with antithyroid drugs. These receptors were taken from a man in his forties with Graves disease.

J is TRBJ2-3 and V is TRBV11-2, with a weak D call TRBD2 (6 bases). V dropped 3 bases and J dropped 2 bases, with 18 bases sitting between them. The CDR3 totals 17 residues. Germline values: CDR1 SGHAT, CDR2 FQNNGV. This CDR3 is CASSFSRVSGTTDTQYF. The CDR3 DNA sequence: TGTGCCAGCAGCTTCTCTCGGGTTAGCGGCACCACAGATACGCAGTATTTT.

This clonotype occurred many times. The rearrangement uses TRBV7-9 and TRBJ2-7; a weak D match, TRBD1 (6 bases). Deletions cut 0 bases from V and 8 bases from J, with 17 bases between. CDR3 size: 15 residues. Germline-derived CDR1 and CDR2 are SEHNR and FQNEAQ (reference sequence). CDR3 sequence (DNA): TGTGCCAGCAGCTTAGCCTCGGACAGCTACAACAAGCAGTACTTC. This codes for CASSLASDSYNKQYF.

This clonotype was observed at least ten times. J is TRBJ2-3 and V is TRBV11-3; 12 nucleotides agree with TRBD2. After removal of 7 bases from V and 4 bases from J, the junction contained 6 bases not matched to a gene. This CDR3 is 15 amino acids long. Germline V lookup: CDR1 SGHNT, CDR2 YENEEA. The CDR3 DNA is TGTGCCAGCAACTTCGGACTAGCGGGGCCAGATACGCAGTATTTT. Residues: CASNFGLAGPDTQYF.

The genes are TRBV20-1 and TRBJ1-5; D might be TRBD1 (6 bases). This CDR3 has 14 amino acids. With 3 bases removed from V and 2 bases from J, the gap between germline ends came to 11 bases. Germline V gene lookup returns CDR1 DFQATT and CDR2 SNEGSKA (reference sequence). CDR3 coding DNA: TGCAGTGCTAGTAGGGGGGGCGGCAATCAGCCCCAGCATTTT. Its translation is CSASRGGGNQPQHF.

There are many counts of this clonotype. V and J are TRBV12-3 or TRBV12-4 and TRBJ2-7; 7 bases match TRBD1. V lost 6 bases and J lost 4; bases outside the gene matches: 12. This CDR3 spans 15 amino acids. CDR3 loop: CASRPAGGRGYEQYF. The DNA for the CDR3 is TGTGCCAGCAGGCCAGCAGGGGGAAGGGGTTACGAGCAGTACTTC.

The chain has TRBV9 and TRBJ1-6; D remains ambiguous. The CDR3 is 14 amino acids. Trimming cost V 0 bases and J 5 bases, with 6 bases left between them. Germline-derived CDR1 and CDR2 are SGDLS and YYNGEE. The CDR3 sequence is CASSVARDNSPLHF. The CDR3 coding sequence is TGTGCCAGCAGCGTAGCGCGAGATAATTCACCCCTCCACTTT. Combining the CDR3 with reference TRBV9 and TRBJ1-6 gives the whole variable domain DSGVTQTPKHLITATGQRVTLRCSPRSGDLSVYWYQQSLDQGLQFLIQYYNGEERAKGNILERFSAQQFPDLHSELNLSSLELGDSALYFCASSVARDNSPLHFGNGTRLTVT.

In this sample, this clonotype turned up a few times. A junction end diverges from the germline sequence, so it may reflect a read error. The V gene is TRBV7-2, the J gene TRBJ2-3, with D unclear. The CDR3 consists of 15 residues. Germline-derived CDR1 and CDR2 are SGHTA and FQGNSA. The CDR3 region is CVSSFAAQGTDTQYF. In DNA, the CDR3 is TGTGTCAGCAGCTTCGCAGCACAAGGCACAGATACGCAGTATTTT.

This clonotype was seen many times. The rearrangement joins TRBV5-1 to TRBJ2-2, with 9 nucleotides matching TRBD1. This CDR3 contains 16 residues. Germline CDR1 is SGHRS and CDR2 is YFSETQ. Germline trimming cut 2 bases from V and 5 bases from J; bases unmatched to any gene: 7. CDR3 loop: CASSFGGDRETGELFF. The CDR3 DNA sequence: TGCGCCAGCAGCTTTGGAGGGGACAGGGAGACCGGGGAGCTGTTTTTT. The variable domain in full, completed from reference TRBV5-1 and TRBJ2-2, reads KAGVTQTPRYLIKTRGQQVTLSCSPISGHRSVSWYQQTPGQGLQFLFEYFSETQRNKGNFPGRFSGRQFSNSRSEMNVSTLELGDSALYLCASSFGGDRETGELFFGEGSRLTVL.

The chain uses TRBV5-1 and TRBJ2-5; D remains ambiguous. The CDR3 is 13 residues long. The V end was cut by 0 bases, the J end by 5 bases, with 8 bases between. Per the germline V gene, CDR1 is SGHRS and CDR2 is YFSETQ. The DNA of the CDR3 is TGCGCCAGCAGCTTGGAAACGGTGGAGACCCAGTACTTC. Amino acid sequence: CASSLETVETQYF.

The table lists this clonotype with many counts. The J gene is TRBJ2-3, the V gene TRBV7-2; 7 bases agree with TRBD2. This CDR3 comprises 15 residues. V trimming: 1 base; J trimming: 7 bases; junction bases outside the gene matches: 8. Per the germline V gene, CDR1 is SGHTA and CDR2 is FQGNSA. The CDR3 nucleotides read TGTGCCAGCAGCTTAGTGTGGCAGGGAGGGAATACGCAGTATTTT. This sequence encodes CASSLVWQGGNTQYF.

J is TRBJ2-2 and V is TRBV9; TRBD2 aligns across 10 bases. J lost 4 bases, V lost 3 bases, and 9 bases had no gene match. CDR3 length: 17 residues. The V gene's germline CDR1 is SGDLS and CDR2 YYNGEE. In DNA, the CDR3 is TGTGCCAGCAGCGGAAATTTGCTAGCGGGGGTCACCGGGGAGCTGTTTTTT. Translating gives CASSGNLLAGVTGELFF.

This clonotype came up a few times. This clone may be a read error of a much larger clone one base away. This chain connects TRBV28 to TRBJ1-2; possibly TRBD1 for D (6 bases). Per the germline V gene, CDR1 is MDHEN and CDR2 is SYDVKM. CDR3 length equals 15 residues. CDR3 DNA sequence: TGTACCAGCAGTTTGACCGCGGGGGCAATCTATGGCTACACCTTC. This encodes CTSSLTAGAIYGYTF.